This T cell receptor beta chain derives from a study of post-analysis software for immune sequencing data. Study-level information: As for disease course, relapsing-remitting, secondary progressive and progressive-relapsing multiple sclerosis were all included.

Unique molecular identifiers were built into the TCR beta cDNA libraries. cDNA molecules numbering roughly 0.5 million came from roughly 1.1 to 9.2 million T cells. TCRdb re-called the PCR reads with MiXCR, one entry per CDR3 protein. The data contain hundreds of thousands of distinct CDR3 sequences, 30% to 45% of them seen just once; the ten biggest clones take up around 4.7%. Germline V lookup: CDR1 SGHRS, CDR2 YFSETQ. The CDR3 runs 14 residues. V was clipped by 4 bases and J by 3 bases, with 14 bases between them. The study's findings and limits: Patients had higher frequencies than controls of roughly 5 TRBV segments, including TRBV5-6, TRBV5-1 and TRBV20-1. Batch-matched samples strongly co-clustered by F measure. The normalized Chao1 diversity of multiple sclerosis patients was significantly lower than that of controls.

This clonotype showed up just a few times. Its antigen is as yet unknown. This TCR was recovered from a girl aged 5-17 years with multiple sclerosis. The source material was blood. J is TRBJ2-7 and V is TRBV5-1, with D perhaps TRBD1 (6 bases). The CDR3 is CASSLAHRVYEQYF. Here the CDR3 DNA reads TGCGCCAGCAGCCTGGCGCACAGGGTCTACGAGCAGTACTTC.